A single TCR beta chain is shown here with its context. Its cognate antigen is unknown. There are 16 residues in the CDR3. The germline gives CDR1 KGHSH, CDR2 LQKENI. V was trimmed by 3 bases and J by 0 bases, leaving 12 bases between them. Primers: 60 Vbeta forward and 13 Jbeta reverse. The method was immunoSEQ multiplex PCR; TCRdb's version includes in-frame clones alone and lacks a portion of them. The sample includes around 210,000 clones, around 77% of them seen just once. The data belong to a study of cytomegalovirus exposure and HLA in healthy donors. Study at large: Samples from HLA-typed donors yielded about 80 million unique TCRs in an early data release.

Study-wide points: There were some V segments, including TRBV6-2 and TRBV6-3, excluded as indistinguishable. CMV serostatus alone was available as immune exposure information.

Material: PBMCs. The chain links TRBV18 to TRBJ1-5, with D perhaps matching TRBD1 (5 bases). The sequence came from a woman aged 25 to 39 in good health and CMV-seronegative. CDR3 nucleotides: TGTGCCAGCTCACCTCAAACAGGAGATAGCAATCAGCCCCAGCATTTT. It specifies CASSPQTGDSNQPQHF.